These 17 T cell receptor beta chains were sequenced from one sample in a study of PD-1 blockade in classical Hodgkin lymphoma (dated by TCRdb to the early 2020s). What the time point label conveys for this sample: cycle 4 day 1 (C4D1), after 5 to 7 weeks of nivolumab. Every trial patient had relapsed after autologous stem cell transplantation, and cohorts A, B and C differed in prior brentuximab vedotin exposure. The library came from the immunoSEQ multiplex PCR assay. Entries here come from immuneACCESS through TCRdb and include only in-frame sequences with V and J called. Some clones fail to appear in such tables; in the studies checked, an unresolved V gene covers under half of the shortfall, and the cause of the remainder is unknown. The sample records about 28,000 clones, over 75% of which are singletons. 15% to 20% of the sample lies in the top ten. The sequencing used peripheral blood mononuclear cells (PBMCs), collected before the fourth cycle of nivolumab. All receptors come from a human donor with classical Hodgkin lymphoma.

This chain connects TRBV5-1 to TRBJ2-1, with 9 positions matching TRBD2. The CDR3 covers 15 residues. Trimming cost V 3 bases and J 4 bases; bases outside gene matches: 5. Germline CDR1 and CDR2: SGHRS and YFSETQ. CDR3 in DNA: TGCGCCAGCAGCTCAGTAGCGGGAGCTTACAATGAGCAGTTCTTC. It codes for CASSSVAGAYNEQFF.

The chain's CDR3 is CASSTISGGYTF. The DNA of the CDR3 is TGTGCCAGCAGCACCATAAGCGGGGGCTACACCTTC. The chain joins TRBV5-5 to TRBJ1-2; D gene uncertain. The CDR3 covers 12 residues. The V end lost 4 bases, the J end lost 8 bases, and 12 bases lay between the germline ends. The V gene's germline CDR1 is SGHKS and CDR2 YYEKEE (reference sequence).

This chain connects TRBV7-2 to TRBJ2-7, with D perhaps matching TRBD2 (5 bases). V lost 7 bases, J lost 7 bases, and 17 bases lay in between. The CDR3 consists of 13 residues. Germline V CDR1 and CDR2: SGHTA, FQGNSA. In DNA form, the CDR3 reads TGTGCCAGCAACCGACTACCCCAATTAGAGCAGTACTTC. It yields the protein CASNRLPQLEQYF.

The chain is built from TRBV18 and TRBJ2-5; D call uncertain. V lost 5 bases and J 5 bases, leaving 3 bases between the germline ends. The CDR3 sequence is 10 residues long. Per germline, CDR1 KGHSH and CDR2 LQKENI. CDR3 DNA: TGTGCCAGCTCAGGGGAGACCCAGTACTTC. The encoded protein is CASSGETQYF.

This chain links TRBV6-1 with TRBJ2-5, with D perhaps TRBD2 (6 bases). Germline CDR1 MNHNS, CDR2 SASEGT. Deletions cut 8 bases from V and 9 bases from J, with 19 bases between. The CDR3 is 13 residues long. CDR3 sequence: CASGGTPSTAQYF. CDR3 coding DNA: TGTGCCAGCGGAGGGACTCCAAGTACGGCCCAGTACTTC.

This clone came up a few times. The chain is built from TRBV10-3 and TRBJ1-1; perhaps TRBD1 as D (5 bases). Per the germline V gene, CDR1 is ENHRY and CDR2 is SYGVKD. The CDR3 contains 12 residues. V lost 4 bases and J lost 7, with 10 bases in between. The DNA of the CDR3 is TGTGCCATCAGTGGACCAGGGAATGAAGCTTTCTTT. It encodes CAISGPGNEAFF.

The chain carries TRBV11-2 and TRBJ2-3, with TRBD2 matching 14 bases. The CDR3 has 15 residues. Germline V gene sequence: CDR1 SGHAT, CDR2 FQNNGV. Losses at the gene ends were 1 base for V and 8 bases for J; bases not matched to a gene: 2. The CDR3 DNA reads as TGTGCCAGCAGCTTAGGACTAGCGGGAGGGGGTACGCAGTATTTT. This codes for CASSLGLAGGGTQYF.

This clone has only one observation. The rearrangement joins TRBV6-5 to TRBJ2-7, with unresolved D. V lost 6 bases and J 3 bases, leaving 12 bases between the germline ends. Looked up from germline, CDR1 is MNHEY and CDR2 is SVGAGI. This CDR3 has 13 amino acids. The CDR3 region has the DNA TGTGCCAGCAGAAAACAAGGATACTACGAGCAGTACTTC. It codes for CASRKQGYYEQYF.

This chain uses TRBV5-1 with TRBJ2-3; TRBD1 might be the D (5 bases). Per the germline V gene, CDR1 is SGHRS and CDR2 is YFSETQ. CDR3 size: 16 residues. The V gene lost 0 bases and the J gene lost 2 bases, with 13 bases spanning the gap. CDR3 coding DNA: TGCGCCAGCAGCTTGGCCGCGAGACAGACCACAGATACGCAGTATTTT. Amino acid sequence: CASSLAARQTTDTQYF.

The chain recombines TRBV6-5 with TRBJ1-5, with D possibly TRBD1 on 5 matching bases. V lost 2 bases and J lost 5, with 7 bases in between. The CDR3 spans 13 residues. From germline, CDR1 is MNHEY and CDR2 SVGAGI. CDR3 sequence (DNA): TGTGCCAGCAGTTACACGGGGGATCAGCCCCAGCATTTT. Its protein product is CASSYTGDQPQHF.

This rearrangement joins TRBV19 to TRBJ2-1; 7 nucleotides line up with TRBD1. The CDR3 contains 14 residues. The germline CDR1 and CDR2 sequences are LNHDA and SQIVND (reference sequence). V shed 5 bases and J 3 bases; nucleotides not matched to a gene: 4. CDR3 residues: CASSVTGIYNEQFF. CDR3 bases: TGTGCCAGTAGTGTGACAGGGATCTACAATGAGCAGTTCTTC.

CDR3: CASSLAQSNEQFF. As DNA, the CDR3 is TGTGCCAGCAGCTTAGCACAGAGCAATGAGCAGTTCTTC. This chain joins TRBV7-9 and TRBJ2-1, with no clear D. The CDR3 has 13 residues. CDR1 is SEHNR, CDR2 FQNEAQ, per germline (reference sequence). V was shortened by 0 bases and J by 6 bases, with 6 bases between the two germline ends. The full variable domain, in which reference TRBV7-9 and TRBJ2-1 provide the parts outside the CDR3, is DTGVSQNPRHKITKRGQNVTFRCDPISEHNRLYWYRQTLGQGPEFLTYFQNEAQLEKSRLLSDRFSAERPKGSFSTLEIQRTEQGDSAMYLCASSLAQSNEQFFGPGTRLTVL.

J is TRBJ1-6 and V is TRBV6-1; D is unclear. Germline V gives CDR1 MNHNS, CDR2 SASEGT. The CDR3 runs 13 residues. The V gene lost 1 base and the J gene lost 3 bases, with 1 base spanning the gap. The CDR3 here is CASSEDYNSPLHF. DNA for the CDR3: TGTGCCAGCAGTGAAGACTATAATTCACCCCTCCACTTT.

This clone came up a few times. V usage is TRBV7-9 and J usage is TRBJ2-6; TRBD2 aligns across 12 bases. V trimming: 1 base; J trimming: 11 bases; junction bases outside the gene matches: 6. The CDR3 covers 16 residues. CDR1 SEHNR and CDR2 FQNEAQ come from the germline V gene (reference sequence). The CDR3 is CASSLVGLAGGHVLTF. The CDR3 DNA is TGTGCCAGCAGCTTAGTAGGGCTAGCGGGAGGGCACGTCCTGACTTTC. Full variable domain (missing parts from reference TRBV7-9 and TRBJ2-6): DTGVSQNPRHKITKRGQNVTFRCDPISEHNRLYWYRQTLGQGPEFLTYFQNEAQLEKSRLLSDRFSAERPKGSFSTLEIQRTEQGDSAMYLCASSLVGLAGGHVLTFGAGSRLTVL.

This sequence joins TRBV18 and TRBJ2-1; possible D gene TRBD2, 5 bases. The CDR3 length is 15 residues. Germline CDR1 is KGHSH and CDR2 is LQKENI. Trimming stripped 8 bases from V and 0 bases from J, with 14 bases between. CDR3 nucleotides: TGTGCCAGCCGCCGCGGGCCGAGCTCCTACAATGAGCAGTTCTTC. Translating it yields CASRRGPSSYNEQFF.

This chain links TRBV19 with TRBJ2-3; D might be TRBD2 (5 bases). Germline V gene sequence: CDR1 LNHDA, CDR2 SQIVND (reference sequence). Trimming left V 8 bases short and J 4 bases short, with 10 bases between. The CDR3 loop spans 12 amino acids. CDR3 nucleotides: TGTGCCAGTCAAGGAGCGGCAGATACGCAGTATTTT. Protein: CASQGAADTQYF.

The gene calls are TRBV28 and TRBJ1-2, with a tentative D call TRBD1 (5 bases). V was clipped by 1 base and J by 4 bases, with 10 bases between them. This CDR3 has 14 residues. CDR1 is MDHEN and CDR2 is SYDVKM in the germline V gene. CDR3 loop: CASSLSQGSYGYTF. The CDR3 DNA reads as TGTGCCAGCAGTTTATCGCAGGGCTCCTATGGCTACACCTTC.